What follows is one T cell receptor (beta chain) and its context. What it binds is not known. These data belong to a study of identical twins. Points from the study as a whole: The study drew conclusions from cross-sectional statistical analysis, not from following the same donors.

Each CDR3 protein gets one entry after TCRdb re-called the 5' RACE reads with MiXCR. The table shows about 240,000 distinct CDR3 sequences, with roughly 12% occurring only once. Trimming pared 3 bases from V and 6 bases from J, leaving 10 bases between. The germline CDR1 and CDR2 sequences are SGHTA and FQGNSA. This CDR3 contains 13 residues. These same data were also listed under a study on yellow fever vaccine responses in identical twins.

The V call is TRBV7-2, the J call TRBJ2-3; possibly TRBD1 for D (6 bases). This receptor was taken from a woman in her late teens or twenties in good health. The sample was memory (CD45RO+) T cells sorted from blood. In DNA, the CDR3 is TGTGCCAGCAGCTTTAAAAGGGGGGATACGCAGTATTTT. It yields the protein CASSFKRGDTQYF.